This TCR beta chain appears in the sequencing data of a study of T cell responses to AZD1222 COVID-19 vaccine. Regarding the study as a whole: Donors in the cohort were predominantly white British and more often female, and clonal diversity was possibly underestimated.

V was clipped by 4 bases and J by 2 bases, with 27 bases between them. The CDR3 loop spans 20 amino acids. Germline V lookup: CDR1 MDHEN, CDR2 SYDVKM. Using immunoSEQ multiplex PCR, the repertoire was profiled, and TCRdb retains in-frame clones only, with some absent. Of over 80,000 clones in the sample, 80% to 95% are singletons; the top ten hold approximately 9%. With regard to this clone: Antigen unknown.

J is TRBJ1-5 and V is TRBV28; weak D call: TRBD1 (6 bases). The material sequenced was peripheral blood, taken 28 days after the second AZD1222 dose. This sequence was found in an adult who received the AZD1222 COVID-19 vaccine. This CDR3 reads CASSSYGLTPGDYGNQPQHF. CDR3 bases: TGTGCCAGCAGTTCGTATGGTCTGACCCCAGGGGATTACGGCAATCAGCCCCAGCATTTT.